The clone carrying this T cell receptor (beta chain) has at least ten counts. Its cognate antigen is unknown. RNA transcripts yielded amplified TCR beta CDR3 regions. The HTBI set primed first-round TCR CDR3 RT-PCR. TCRdb itself ran the multiplex PCR reads through MiXCR, one entry per CDR3 protein. The repertoire holds about 520,000 distinct CDR3 sequences, with about a fifth as singletons. This sample is part of a study of T cells in Graves' hyperthyroidism and ophthalmopathy. Overall study findings and caveats: Blood samples included most of the expanded thyroid clonotypes exceeding 0.001. Before onset, ophthalmopathy was predicted by the model a median approximately 6.6 months earlier.

The source is a man aged 18-30 years with Graves' hyperthyroidism. The material sequenced was blood.

The DNA of the CDR3 is TGTGCCAGCAGCTTGACAGGGGCCGGGGAGCTGTTTTTT. It is translated as CASSLTGAGELFF. The chain is built from TRBV27 and TRBJ2-2, with 8 nucleotides matching TRBD1. The CDR3 runs to 13 residues. The V and J ends lost 6 bases and 6 bases, in that order; junction bases with no gene match: 3. Germline CDR1 reads MNHEY; CDR2 reads SMNVEV (reference sequence).